This TCR beta chain was recovered during a study of immune cell composition in non-small cell lung cancer. Across the whole study: Lung adenocarcinoma or squamous carcinoma made up most tumours.

This CDR3 region has 14 residues. The germline V and J ends were trimmed by 2 bases and 8 bases, with 13 bases remaining between them. The germline V gene has CDR1 SGHTS and CDR2 YDEGEE. Study-wide findings and caveats: TIL tumour reactivity correlated with maximal tumour-associated clone frequency in adenocarcinoma. Squamous carcinomas (approximately 80%) more often had tumour-associated clones >0.5% than adenocarcinomas (around 33%).

Details on this clone: Its target is not known.

Repertoires were generated with immunoSEQ multiplex PCR, while TCRdb's copy carries only in-frame clones and drops some. The table has about 10,000 clones, 65% to 80% seen once; the top ten hold 8.9%. The rearrangement joins TRBV5-8 to TRBJ1-4; D not resolved. Sequencing was done on a sample of lung tumor tissue. The clonotype comes from a human donor with non-small cell lung cancer. The CDR3 DNA reads TGTGCCAGCAGCTTTGTAGCCCTGAGGGAAAAACTGTTTTTT. Its translation: CASSFVALREKLFF.